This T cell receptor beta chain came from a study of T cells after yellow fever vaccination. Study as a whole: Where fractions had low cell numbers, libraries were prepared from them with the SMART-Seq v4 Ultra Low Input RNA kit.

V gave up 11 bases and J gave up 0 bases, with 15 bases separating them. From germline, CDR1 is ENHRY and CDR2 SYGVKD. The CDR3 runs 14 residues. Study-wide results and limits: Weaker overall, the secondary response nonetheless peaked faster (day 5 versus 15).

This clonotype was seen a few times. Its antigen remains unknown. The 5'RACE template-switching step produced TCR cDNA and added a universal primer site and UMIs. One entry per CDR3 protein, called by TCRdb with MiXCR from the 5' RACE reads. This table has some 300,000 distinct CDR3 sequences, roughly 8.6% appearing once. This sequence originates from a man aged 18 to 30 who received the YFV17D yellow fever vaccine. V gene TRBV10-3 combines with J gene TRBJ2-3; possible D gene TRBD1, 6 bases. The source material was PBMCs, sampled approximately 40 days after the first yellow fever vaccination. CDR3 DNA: TGTGCCTCAGGGACAAGGCTGAGCACAGATACGCAGTATTTT. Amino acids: CASGTRLSTDTQYF.